These T cell receptor beta chains were read from a single sample in a study of shared clonotypes between healthy human individuals. The protocol was immunoSEQ multiplex PCR, while the TCRdb copy is restricted to in-frame clones and leaves out a portion. This table has approximately 480,000 clones, over 60% appearing once. The sample taken for sequencing was PBMCs. These receptors were collected from a woman aged 40 to 50 in good health. Some clones in this sample may be carry-over from other donors' samples. The CDR3 runs from the conserved cysteine through the conserved F or W. D genes are given only for firm matches. Rows may omit the clone size; those that give it use once, few, many or a size class.

size	V	D	J	CDR3	DNA
NA	TRBV30	NA	TRBJ1-2	CAWKPGGEYGYTF	TGTGCCTGGAAACCCGGGGGGGAATACGGCTACACCTTC
NA	TRBV7-7	NA	TRBJ2-2	CASSLVVATTNTGELFF	TGTGCCAGCAGCTTAGTCGTCGCGACGACGAACACCGGGGAGCTGTTTTTT
NA	TRBV5-1	TRBD1	TRBJ1-1	CASSLAGQGATEAFF	TGCGCCAGCAGCTTGGCCGGACAGGGGGCGACTGAAGCTTTCTTT
few	TRBV29-1	NA	TRBJ1-1	CSVLGAGTWNTEAFF	TGCAGCGTCCTTGGTGCGGGGACATGGAACACTGAAGCTTTCTTT
NA	TRBV4-1	NA	TRBJ2-1	CASSQDQGGYNEQFF	TGCGCCAGCAGCCAAGATCAGGGAGGCTACAATGAGCAGTTCTTC
NA	TRBV7-2	TRBD1	TRBJ2-7	CASSAGTGGYEQYF	TGTGCCAGCAGCGCCGGGACAGGGGGGTACGAGCAGTACTTC
NA	TRBV6-6	NA	TRBJ2-3	CASREGYGTDTQYF	TGTGCCAGCAGGGAGGGGTATGGCACAGATACGCAGTATTTT
NA	TRBV13	TRBD2	TRBJ2-2	CASNLRAGVTGELFF	TGTGCCAGCAACCTTAGAGCGGGAGTAACCGGGGAGCTGTTTTTT
NA	TRBV19	TRBD1	TRBJ2-2	CASSKTGGDTGELFF	TGTGCCAGTAGTAAAACAGGGGGCGACACCGGGGAGCTGTTTTTT
once	TRBV7-2	NA	TRBJ2-1	CASSLMVGSSYNEQFF	TGTGCCAGCAGCTTAATGGTCGGGAGTTCCTACAATGAGCAGTTCTTC
few	TRBV6-1	NA	TRBJ1-1	CASSEDQGGTEAFF	TGTGCCAGCAGTGAAGACCAGGGAGGCACTGAAGCTTTCTTT
NA	TRBV14	NA	TRBJ2-5	CASSQDLQETQYF	TGTGCCAGCAGCCAGGACCTTCAAGAGACCCAGTACTTC
NA	TRBV7-9	NA	TRBJ1-5	CASSPGQKPQHF	TGTGCCAGCAGCCCGGGACAAAAGCCCCAGCATTTT
once	TRBV14	TRBD2	TRBJ2-1	CASSPSGRWNNEQFF	TGTGCCAGCAGCCCTAGCGGGAGATGGAACAATGAGCAGTTCTTC
once	TRBV6-1	NA	TRBJ1-1	CASSEEWGTEAFF	TGTGCCAGCAGTGAAGAGTGGGGCACTGAAGCTTTCTTT
NA	TRBV19	NA	TRBJ2-6	CASSQGAGANVLTF	TGTGCCAGTAGTCAGGGTGCTGGGGCCAACGTCCTGACTTTC
NA	TRBV7-9	NA	TRBJ1-4	CASSLRATNEKLFF	TGTGCCAGCAGCTTGAGGGCAACTAATGAAAAACTGTTTTTT